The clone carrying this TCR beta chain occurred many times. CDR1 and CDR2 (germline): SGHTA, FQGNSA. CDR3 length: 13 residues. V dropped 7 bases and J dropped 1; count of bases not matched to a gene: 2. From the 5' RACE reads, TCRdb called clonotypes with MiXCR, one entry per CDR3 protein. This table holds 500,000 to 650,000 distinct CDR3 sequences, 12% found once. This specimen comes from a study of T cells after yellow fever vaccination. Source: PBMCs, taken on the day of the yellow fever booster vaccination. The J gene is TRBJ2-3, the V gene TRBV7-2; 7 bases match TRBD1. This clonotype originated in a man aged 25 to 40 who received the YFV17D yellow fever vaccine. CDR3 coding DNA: TGTGCCAGCACCACAGGGGGCACAGATACGCAGTATTTT. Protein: CASTTGGTDTQYF.